The 15 T cell receptor beta chains in this list originate from one sample, sequenced in a study of T cell responses to AZD1222 COVID-19 vaccine. Data came from immunoSEQ multiplex PCR; TCRdb stores just in-frame clones and leaves some out. The repertoire holds about 49,000 clones, approximately 79% seen once, with approximately 22% in the top ten. The sample here was peripheral blood, taken on day 0 of MenACWY control vaccination. These receptors came from an adult in good health.

This chain uses TRBV12-5 with TRBJ1-2; D is perhaps TRBD1 (6 bases). Germline CDR1 reads LGHNT; CDR2 reads FRNRAP. There are 17 residues in the CDR3. The V end lost 5 bases, the J end lost 3 bases, and 22 bases lay between the germline ends. CDR3 coding DNA: TGTGCTAGTGGTCCAAGGACGCGGGGGCGGCTTCACTATGGCTACACCTTC. The encoded protein is CASGPRTRGRLHYGYTF.

This chain connects TRBV5-1 to TRBJ1-2, with D uncertain. CDR1 and CDR2 from the germline V gene are SGHRS and YFSETQ. V dropped 0 bases and J dropped 3 bases, with 12 bases sitting between them. The CDR3 covers 15 residues. The CDR3 is CASSLVVGADYGYTF. DNA for the CDR3: TGCGCCAGCAGCTTGGTCGTGGGCGCCGACTATGGCTACACCTTC.

The chain uses TRBV19 and TRBJ1-5; no clear D gene. V lost 3 bases and J 9 bases, leaving 9 bases between the germline ends. This CDR3 is 12 amino acids long. Germline CDR1 and CDR2: LNHDA and SQIVND (reference sequence). As DNA, the CDR3 is TGTGCCAGTAGTATTCAAAGAGGGCCCCAGCATTTT. Encoded protein: CASSIQRGPQHF.

V usage is TRBV28 and J usage is TRBJ2-3; 7 positions match TRBD2. The germline CDR1 and CDR2 sequences are MDHEN and SYDVKM. The CDR3 has 14 amino acids. Germline trimming cut 3 bases from V and 4 bases from J; bases unmatched to any gene: 4. CDR3 loop: CASSLGGGPDTQYF. CDR3 in DNA: TGTGCCAGCAGTTTGGGGGGGGGACCAGATACGCAGTATTTT. Full variable domain (remainder filled in from reference TRBV28 and TRBJ2-3): DVKVTQSSRYLVKRTGEKVFLECVQDMDHENMFWYRQDPGLGLRLIYFSYDVKMKEKGDIPEGYSVSREKKERFSLILESASTNQTSMYLCASSLGGGPDTQYFGPGTRLTVL.

J is TRBJ2-7 and V is TRBV5-6; D unresolved. Germline assignment: CDR1 SGHDT and CDR2 YYEEEE. The CDR3 consists of 14 residues. Deletions cut 6 bases from V and 0 bases from J, with 13 bases between. The CDR3 spells CASTLRFSSYEQYF. DNA of the CDR3: TGTGCCAGCACCCTGAGGTTTAGCTCCTACGAGCAGTACTTC.

The chain uses TRBV10-3 and TRBJ1-1; D gene uncertain. Germline-derived CDR1 and CDR2 are ENHRY and SYGVKD. The V and J ends lost 2 bases and 7 bases respectively, with 5 bases between them. This CDR3 is built from 11 residues. CDR3 sequence reads: CAISERDEAFF. The CDR3 bases are TGTGCCATCAGTGAGCGGGATGAAGCTTTCTTT.

The V and J genes are TRBV4-1 and TRBJ1-1; D is uncertain. The V end lost 1 base, the J end lost 5 bases, and 14 bases lay between the germline ends. Germline assignment: CDR1 MGHRA and CDR2 YSYEKL. The CDR3 totals 15 residues. CDR3 sequence reads: CASSQVMSSLTEAFF. The CDR3 nucleotides read TGCGCCAGCAGCCAAGTTATGTCCAGTCTTACTGAAGCTTTCTTT.

The genes are TRBV18 and TRBJ2-1; either TRBD1 or TRBD2 may fit D (5 bases each). The CDR3 sequence is 14 residues long. Looked up from germline, CDR1 is KGHSH and CDR2 is LQKENI. V lost 4 bases to trimming and J lost 4 bases, with 11 bases between them. Here the CDR3 DNA reads TGTGCCAGCTCACGTGCCGGGACGTACAATGAGCAGTTCTTC. Translation gives CASSRAGTYNEQFF. Drawing the rest from reference TRBV18 and TRBJ2-1, the complete variable domain is NAGVMQNPRHLVRRRGQEARLRCSPMKGHSHVYWYRQLPEEGLKFMVYLQKENIIDESGMPKERFSAEFPKEGPSILRIQQVVRGDSAAYFCASSRAGTYNEQFFGPGTRLTVL.

The chain carries TRBV10-1 and TRBJ1-1, with D perhaps TRBD1 (6 bases). This CDR3 is 14 amino acids long. The V gene's germline CDR1 is WNHNN and CDR2 SYGVQD (reference sequence). The germline V and J ends were trimmed by 5 bases and 0 bases, with 10 bases remaining between them. The CDR3, as DNA: TGCGCCAGCAGTTCGGGACATTTGAACACTGAAGCTTTCTTT. Translation: CASSSGHLNTEAFF.

V is TRBV10-2 and J is TRBJ2-2, with D possibly matching TRBD2 (5 bases). The CDR3 length is 15 residues. V was cut by 0 bases and J by 4 bases, with 9 bases left in between. Germline CDR1 and CDR2: WSHSY and SAAADI. The CDR3 sequence is CASSESGGSTGELFF. The CDR3 DNA sequence: TGCGCCAGCAGTGAGTCTGGAGGAAGCACCGGGGAGCTGTTTTTT.

V is TRBV4-2 and J is TRBJ2-5, with 8 bases matching TRBD1. V dropped 3 bases and J dropped 2; count of bases not matched to a gene: 5. CDR3 length equals 15 residues. Germline V CDR1 and CDR2: LGHNA, YNFKEQ. CDR3 nucleotide sequence: TGTGCCAGCAGCCAGGATGACAGGGGACAAGAGACCCAGTACTTC. Translation: CASSQDDRGQETQYF.

This clone was counted a few times. The chain is built from TRBV5-1 and TRBJ1-1, with D unclear. The germline V and J ends were trimmed by 1 base and 0 bases, with 13 bases remaining between them. This CDR3 is 16 amino acids long. The germline CDR1 and CDR2 sequences are SGHRS and YFSETQ. The CDR3 sequence is CASSLRTFLMNTEAFF. CDR3 DNA: TGCGCCAGCAGCTTGAGGACGTTTCTCATGAACACTGAAGCTTTCTTT.

This clone was seen just once. The rearrangement uses TRBV23-1 and TRBJ2-7; D unclear. TRBV23-1 is identified as an open reading frame with a role that is uncertain. The germline V and J ends were trimmed by 3 bases and 2 bases, with 5 bases remaining between them. The CDR3 is 12 residues long. For the CDR3, the DNA is TGCGCCAGCAGTCATCGACCCTACGAGCAGTACTTC. It is translated as CASSHRPYEQYF.

The V and J genes are TRBV25-1 and TRBJ2-4, with 15 bases aligning to TRBD2. The CDR3 spans 17 residues. The V segment lost 10 bases and the J segment 1 base; nucleotides outside the gene matches: 8. Germline CDR1 is MGHDK and CDR2 is SYGVNS. The CDR3 region has the DNA TGTGCCATCGAGGGACTAGCGGGAGGAAGGGCCAAAAACATTCAGTACTTC. Its translation: CAIEGLAGGRAKNIQYF.

The chain recombines TRBV11-2 with TRBJ1-5; 8 bases agree with TRBD1. This CDR3 has 15 residues. Germline V gives CDR1 SGHAT, CDR2 FQNNGV. Unmatched junction bases numbered 7, after V lost 0 bases and J lost 9 bases. The CDR3 DNA sequence: TGTGCCAGCAGCTTAGAGGGGACAGGCGATGGGCCCCAGCATTTT. This translates into CASSLEGTGDGPQHF.